Listed here are 11 T cell receptor beta chains from one sample, sequenced in a study of T cell responses to AZD1222 COVID-19 vaccine (dated by TCRdb to the early 2020s). The sample's time point, from its label and the paper: baseline before first vaccination. Library generation was performed with the immunoSEQ multiplex PCR assay. The source is immuneACCESS, and TCRdb retained only in-frame sequences with V and J called. Part of the clones is not carried over; for the studies checked, unresolved V genes explain less than half of this, and the remainder is unexplained. This sample holds under 75,000 clones; roughly 90% were observed only once. The biggest ten clones account for about 18% of the sample. The sample in question was peripheral blood, obtained on day 0 of AZD1222 vaccination. All receptors come from an adult in good health.

This rearrangement joins TRBV2 to TRBJ2-7; D ambiguous. V was clipped by 6 bases and J by 0 bases, with 12 bases between them. The CDR3 is 14 residues long. Germline V gives CDR1 SNHLY, CDR2 FYNNEI. CDR3 sequence: CASRGRVSSYEQYF. The DNA for the CDR3 is TGTGCCAGCAGAGGTAGAGTGAGCTCCTACGAGCAGTACTTC.

The V gene is TRBV12-3 or TRBV12-4, the J gene TRBJ1-3; D is ambiguous. The V and J ends lost 3 bases and 2 bases respectively, with 5 bases between them. The CDR3 has 13 amino acids. CDR3 in amino acids: CASSFDAGNTIYF. The CDR3, as DNA: TGTGCCAGCAGTTTTGACGCTGGAAACACCATATATTTT.

Only one count was recorded for this clone. V gene TRBV6-5 combines with J gene TRBJ2-3; the D gene is possibly TRBD1 (6 bases). The CDR3 runs to 15 residues. Germline CDR1 and CDR2: MNHEY and SVGAGI. V gave up 6 bases and J gave up 1 base, with 14 bases separating them. The CDR3 region has the DNA TGTGCCAGCAGCTTACCAGGGGCTCGCACAGATACGCAGTATTTT. Protein: CASSLPGARTDTQYF.

This chain joins TRBV10-3 and TRBJ2-5, with 7 nucleotides matching TRBD2. CDR1 ENHRY and CDR2 SYGVKD come from the germline V gene. V was clipped by 4 bases and J by 1 base; unmatched bases: 3. CDR3 length equals 14 residues. CDR3 sequence: CAISVGRGQETQYF. CDR3 nucleotides: TGTGCCATCAGTGTTGGGAGGGGCCAAGAGACCCAGTACTTC.

The V and J genes are TRBV6-5 and TRBJ1-6, with D tentatively TRBD1 (6 bases). The germline CDR1 and CDR2 sequences are MNHEY and SVGAGI. Trimming removed 6 bases from V and 0 bases from J, with 9 bases in between. There are 15 residues in the CDR3. CDR3 in DNA: TGTGCCAGCAGGGCCAGGGGCTCCTATAATTCACCCCTCCACTTT. Its translation: CASRARGSYNSPLHF.

V is TRBV9 and J is TRBJ2-5; 9 positions match TRBD1. Trimming cost V 3 bases and J 2 bases; bases outside gene matches: 5. Germline loops: CDR1 SGDLS, CDR2 YYNGEE. The length of the CDR3 is 15 residues. The CDR3 sequence is CASSDGGQGQETQYF. The CDR3 nucleotides read TGTGCCAGCAGCGACGGTGGACAGGGGCAAGAGACCCAGTACTTC.

J is TRBJ1-2 and V is TRBV19, with 8 bases lining up with TRBD1. This CDR3 comprises 14 residues. Per the germline V gene, CDR1 is LNHDA and CDR2 is SQIVND (reference sequence). V shed 4 bases, J shed 4 bases, and the junction held 5 bases outside the gene matches. The DNA for the CDR3 is TGTGCCAGTAGTAGCCGACAGGGGTCCTATGGCTACACCTTC. Encoded protein: CASSSRQGSYGYTF.

The V and J genes are TRBV7-2 and TRBJ2-5, with D maybe TRBD1 (5 bases). This CDR3 is built from 16 residues. Germline values: CDR1 SGHTA, CDR2 FQGNSA. The V end lost 6 bases, the J end lost 5 bases, and 22 bases lay between the germline ends. CDR3 nucleotides: TGTGCCAGCAGTTCCCTTACAGGCAACCTTGGGGAGACCCAGTACTTC. Translating it yields CASSSLTGNLGETQYF.

The rearrangement links TRBV7-3 to TRBJ1-2, with TRBD1 identical over 7 bases. The CDR3 spans 13 residues. Trimming at V came to 5 bases and at J to 7 bases, leaving 7 bases not matched to a gene. CDR1 and CDR2 from the germline V gene are SGHTA and FQGTGA. CDR3 DNA sequence: TGTGCCAGCAGCGCAACAGGGGAAGGTGGCTACACCTTC. It yields the protein CASSATGEGGYTF. Full variable domain (rest looked up from reference TRBV7-3 and TRBJ1-2): GAGVSQTPSNKVTEKGKYVELRCDPISGHTALYWYRQSLGQGPEFLIYFQGTGAADDSGLPNDRFFAVRPEGSVSTLKIQRTERGDSAVYLCASSATGEGGYTFGSGTRLTVV.

The V gene is TRBV12-5, the J gene TRBJ1-2; D is unresolved. The CDR3 contains 13 residues. CDR1 is LGHNT and CDR2 is FRNRAP in the germline V gene. The germline V and J ends were trimmed by 7 bases and 2 bases, with 11 bases remaining between them. In DNA, the CDR3 is TGTGCTAGTGCCCCGAGATCGAACTATGGCTACACCTTC. It is translated as CASAPRSNYGYTF. The whole variable domain, filled in from reference TRBV12-5 and TRBJ1-2, reads DARVTQTPRHKVTEMGQEVTMRCQPILGHNTVFWYRQTMMQGLELLAYFRNRAPLDDSGMPKDRFSAEMPDATLATLKIQPSEPRDSAVYFCASAPRSNYGYTFGSGTRLTVV.

This chain joins TRBV3-1 (or the pseudogene TRBV3-2) and TRBJ1-2; D not resolved. The CDR3 runs to 12 residues. V was clipped by 0 bases and J by 7 bases, with 6 bases between them. In germline, CDR1 is LGHDT, CDR2 YNNKEL (reference sequence). CDR3 DNA: TGTGCCAGCAGCCAAGATTCACGTGGCTACACCTTC. This encodes CASSQDSRGYTF.